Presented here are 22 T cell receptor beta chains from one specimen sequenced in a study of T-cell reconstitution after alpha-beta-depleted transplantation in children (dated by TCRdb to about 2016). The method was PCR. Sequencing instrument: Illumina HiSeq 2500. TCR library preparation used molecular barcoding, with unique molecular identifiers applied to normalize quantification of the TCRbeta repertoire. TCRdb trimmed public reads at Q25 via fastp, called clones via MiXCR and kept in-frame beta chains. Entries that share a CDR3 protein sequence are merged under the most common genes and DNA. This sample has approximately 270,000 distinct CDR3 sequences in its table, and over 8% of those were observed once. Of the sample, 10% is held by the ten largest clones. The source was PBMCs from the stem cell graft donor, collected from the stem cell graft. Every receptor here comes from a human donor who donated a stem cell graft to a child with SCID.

The CDR3 loop reads CSAGGVTETQYF. In DNA form, the CDR3 reads TGCAGTGCGGGGGGGGTCACAGAGACCCAGTACTTC. The rearrangement links TRBV20-1 to TRBJ2-5, with 7 positions matching TRBD2. CDR3 length equals 12 residues. The V gene's germline CDR1 is DFQATT and CDR2 SNEGSKA (reference sequence). Trimming at V came to 6 bases and at J to 4 bases, leaving 5 bases not matched to a gene.

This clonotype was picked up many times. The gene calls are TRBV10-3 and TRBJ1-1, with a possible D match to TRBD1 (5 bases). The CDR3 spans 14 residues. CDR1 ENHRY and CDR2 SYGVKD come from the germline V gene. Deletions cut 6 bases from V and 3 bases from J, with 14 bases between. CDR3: CAIRNQRGDTEAFF. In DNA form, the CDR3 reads TGTGCCATCAGGAATCAACGAGGGGACACTGAAGCTTTCTTT.

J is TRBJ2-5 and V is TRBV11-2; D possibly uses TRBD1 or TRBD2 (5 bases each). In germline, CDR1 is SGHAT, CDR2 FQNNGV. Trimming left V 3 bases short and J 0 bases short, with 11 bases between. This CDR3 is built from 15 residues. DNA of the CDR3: TGTGCCAGCAGCTTTGAAGCGGACAACCAAGAGACCCAGTACTTC. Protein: CASSFEADNQETQYF.

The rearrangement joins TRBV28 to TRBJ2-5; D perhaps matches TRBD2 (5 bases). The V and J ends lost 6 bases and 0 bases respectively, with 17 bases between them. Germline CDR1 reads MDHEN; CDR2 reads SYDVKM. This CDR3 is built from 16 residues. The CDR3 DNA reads TGTGCCAGCAGATCCCGACGCGGGCGCGACCAAGAGACCCAGTACTTC. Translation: CASRSRRGRDQETQYF.

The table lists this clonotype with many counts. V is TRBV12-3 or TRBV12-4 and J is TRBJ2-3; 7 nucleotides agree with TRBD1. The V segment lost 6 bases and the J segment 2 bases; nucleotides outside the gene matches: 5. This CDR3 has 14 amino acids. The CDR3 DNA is TGTGCCAGCAGAACAGGGGTCCTCACAGATACGCAGTATTTT. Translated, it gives CASRTGVLTDTQYF.

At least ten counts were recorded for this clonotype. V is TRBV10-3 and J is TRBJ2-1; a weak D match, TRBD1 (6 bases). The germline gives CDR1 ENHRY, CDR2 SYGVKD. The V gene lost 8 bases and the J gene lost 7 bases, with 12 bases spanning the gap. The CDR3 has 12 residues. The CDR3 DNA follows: TGTGCCATCGGGCAGGGGCCGAATGAGCAGTTCTTC. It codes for CAIGQGPNEQFF.

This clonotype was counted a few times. Written as DNA, the CDR3 is TGCAGCGTTGTCGATCGGGTGAACACTGAAGCTTTCTTT. As protein: CSVVDRVNTEAFF. V is TRBV29-1 and J is TRBJ1-1; no clear D gene. Per germline, CDR1 SQVTM and CDR2 ANQGSEA. The length of the CDR3 is 13 residues. V lost 4 bases and J lost 0, with 9 bases in between.

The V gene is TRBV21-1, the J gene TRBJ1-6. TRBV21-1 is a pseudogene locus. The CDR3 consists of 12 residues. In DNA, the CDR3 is TGTGCTCGGAGCTCCTATAATTCACCCCTCCACTTT. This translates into CARSSYNSPLHF.

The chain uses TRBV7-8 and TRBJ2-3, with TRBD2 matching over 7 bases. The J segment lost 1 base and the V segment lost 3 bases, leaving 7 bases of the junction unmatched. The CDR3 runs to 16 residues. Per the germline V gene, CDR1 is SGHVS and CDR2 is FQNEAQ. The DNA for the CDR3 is TGTGCCAGCAGCTTTTTTCAGCGGGGAGGCACAGATACGCAGTATTTT. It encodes CASSFFQRGGTDTQYF.

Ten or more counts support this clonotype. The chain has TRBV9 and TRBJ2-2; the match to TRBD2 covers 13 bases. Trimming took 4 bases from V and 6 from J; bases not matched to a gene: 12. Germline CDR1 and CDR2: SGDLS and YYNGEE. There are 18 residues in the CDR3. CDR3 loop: CASSTGLAGASGSGELFF. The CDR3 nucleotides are TGTGCCAGCAGCACCGGACTAGCGGGGGCCTCGGGATCCGGGGAGCTGTTTTTT.

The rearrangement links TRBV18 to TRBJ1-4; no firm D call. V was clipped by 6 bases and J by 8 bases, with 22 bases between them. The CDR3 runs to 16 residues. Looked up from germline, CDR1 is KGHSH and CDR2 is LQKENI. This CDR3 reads CASSPTDGPGGEKLFF. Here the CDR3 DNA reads TGTGCCAGCTCTCCTACAGATGGACCGGGCGGGGAAAAACTGTTTTTT.

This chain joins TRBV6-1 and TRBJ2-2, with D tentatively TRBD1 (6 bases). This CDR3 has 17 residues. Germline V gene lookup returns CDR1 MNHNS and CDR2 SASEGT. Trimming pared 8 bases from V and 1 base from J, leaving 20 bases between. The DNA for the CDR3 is TGTGCCAGCCGGCAACACAGGGAACCCGGGAACACCGGGGAGCTGTTTTTT. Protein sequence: CASRQHREPGNTGELFF.

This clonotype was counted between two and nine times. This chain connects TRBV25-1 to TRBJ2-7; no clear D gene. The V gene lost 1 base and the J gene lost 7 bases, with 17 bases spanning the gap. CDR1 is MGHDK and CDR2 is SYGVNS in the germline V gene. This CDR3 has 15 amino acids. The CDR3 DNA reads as TGTGCCAGCAGTGAATCGGTGGGGATCCGTATAGAGCAGTACTTC. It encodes CASSESVGIRIEQYF.

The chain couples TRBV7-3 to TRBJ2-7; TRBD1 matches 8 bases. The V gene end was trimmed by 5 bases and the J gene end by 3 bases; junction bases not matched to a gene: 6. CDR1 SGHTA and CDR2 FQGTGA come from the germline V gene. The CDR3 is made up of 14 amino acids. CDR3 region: CASSPKTGDYEQYF. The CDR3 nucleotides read TGTGCCAGCAGCCCAAAGACAGGGGACTACGAGCAGTACTTC.

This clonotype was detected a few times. This chain's CDR3 is CASSLDPSRNSPLHF. The CDR3 DNA follows: TGCGCCAGCAGCTTGGACCCAAGCAGGAATTCACCCCTCCACTTT. This chain connects TRBV5-1 to TRBJ1-6; the D is unclear. Trimming cost V 0 bases and J 7 bases, with 11 bases left between them. CDR1 is SGHRS and CDR2 is YFSETQ in the germline V gene. The CDR3 extends over 15 amino acids.

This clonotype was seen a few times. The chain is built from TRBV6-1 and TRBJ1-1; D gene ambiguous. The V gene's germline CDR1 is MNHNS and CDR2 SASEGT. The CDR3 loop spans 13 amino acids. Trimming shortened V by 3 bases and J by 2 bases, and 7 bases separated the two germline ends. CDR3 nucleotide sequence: TGTGCCAGCAGTGAGACACAAAACACTGAAGCTTTCTTT. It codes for CASSETQNTEAFF.

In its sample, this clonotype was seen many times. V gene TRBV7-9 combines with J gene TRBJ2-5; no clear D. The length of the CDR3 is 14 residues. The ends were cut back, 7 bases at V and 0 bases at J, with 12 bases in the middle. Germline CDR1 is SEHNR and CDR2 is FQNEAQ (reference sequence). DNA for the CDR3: TGTGCCAGCACCCCTGGCAGCTACCAAGAGACCCAGTACTTC. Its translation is CASTPGSYQETQYF.

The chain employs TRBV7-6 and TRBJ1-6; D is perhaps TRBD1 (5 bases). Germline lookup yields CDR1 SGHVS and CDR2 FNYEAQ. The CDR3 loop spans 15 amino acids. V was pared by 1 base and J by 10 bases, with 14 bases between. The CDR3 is CASSLEGRVLSPLHF. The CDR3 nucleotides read TGTGCCAGCAGCTTAGAGGGCAGGGTCTTGTCACCCCTCCACTTT.

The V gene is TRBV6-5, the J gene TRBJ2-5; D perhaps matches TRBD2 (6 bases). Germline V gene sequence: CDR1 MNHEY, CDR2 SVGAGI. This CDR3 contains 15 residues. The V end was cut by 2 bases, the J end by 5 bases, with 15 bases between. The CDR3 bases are TGTGCCAGCAGTTACCTACCGCGGGGTGGGGAGACCCAGTACTTC. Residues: CASSYLPRGGETQYF.

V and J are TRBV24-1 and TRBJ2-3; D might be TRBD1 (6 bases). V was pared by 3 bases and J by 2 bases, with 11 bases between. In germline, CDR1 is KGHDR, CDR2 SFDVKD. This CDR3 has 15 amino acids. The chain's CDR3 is CATSDPRTATDTQYF. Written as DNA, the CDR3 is TGTGCCACCAGTGATCCCCGGACAGCCACAGATACGCAGTATTTT.

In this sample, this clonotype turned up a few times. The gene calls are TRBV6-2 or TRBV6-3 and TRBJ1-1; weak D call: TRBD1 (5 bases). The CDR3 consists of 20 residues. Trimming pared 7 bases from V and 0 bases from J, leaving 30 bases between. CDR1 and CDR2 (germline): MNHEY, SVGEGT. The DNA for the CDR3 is TGTGCCAGCATGGGGTCCGGGACGGAGGTTACCCCGTGGATGAACACTGAAGCTTTCTTT. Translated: CASMGSGTEVTPWMNTEAFF.

The CDR3 sequence: CASSFRLSSETQYF. The DNA for the CDR3 is TGTGCCAGCAGTTTTCGACTATCCTCGGAGACCCAGTACTTC. The V and J genes are TRBV12-3 or TRBV12-4 and TRBJ2-5; D might be TRBD2 (5 bases). V was clipped by 3 bases and J by 5 bases, with 13 bases between them. This CDR3 contains 14 residues.